The clone carrying this TCR beta chain was found many times. Its antigen is undetermined. This record comes from a study of CD8 T cells in ankylosing spondylitis. This CDR3 is built from 13 residues. The V end was cut by 2 bases, the J end by 1 base, with 0 bases between. Germline CDR1 reads MGHRA; CDR2 reads YSYEKL. Molecular-barcoded quantitative 5'-RACE produced these TCR beta libraries. MiXCR was run by TCRdb on the 5' RACE reads, yielding one entry per CDR3 protein. The repertoire holds some 130,000 distinct CDR3 sequences, with about 6.7% as singletons. Study findings and constraints: Earlier reports found some motif variants in synovial fluid and blood in reactive arthritis. A TCR beta motif made of several highly homologous variants seemed typical of ankylosing spondylitis blood.

This TCR was sampled from a female donor with ankylosing spondylitis or in good health (not recorded which). The material sequenced was blood, either unsorted or a sorted T cell fraction (not recorded which). V and J are TRBV4-1 and TRBJ2-6, with D unresolved. CDR3 DNA: TGCGCCAGCAGCCAATCTGGGGCCAACGTCCTGACTTTC. This translates into CASSQSGANVLTF.